Here is one T cell receptor beta chain with its context. The entry originates in a study of blood T cell repertoires in COVID-19. Recruits, aged 18 to 89 years, lived in 25 or so US areas. The study assigned cohorts using participant-reported clinical history. In the original workflow: Amplification of reference gene primers provided the estimated nucleated cell counts. The protocol was immunoSEQ multiplex PCR, while the TCRdb copy is restricted to in-frame clones and leaves out a portion. V and J calls and clone size come straight from that table; D and trimming were deduced from the DNA. The repertoire holds about 320,000 clones, with roughly 90% as singletons. This CDR3 is built from 15 residues. Trimming pared 0 bases from V and 0 bases from J, leaving 9 bases between. Germline values: CDR1 SGHAT, CDR2 FQNNGV.

The source of this sequence is a man aged 55-75 years who had recovered from COVID-19. The chain couples TRBV11-2 to TRBJ2-7, with D unclear. The sample comprised PBMCs or T cells enriched from blood (not recorded which). The CDR3 DNA reads as TGTGCCAGCAGCTTAGAGGAGAGGCTCTCCTACGAGCAGTACTTC. This translates into CASSLEERLSYEQYF.